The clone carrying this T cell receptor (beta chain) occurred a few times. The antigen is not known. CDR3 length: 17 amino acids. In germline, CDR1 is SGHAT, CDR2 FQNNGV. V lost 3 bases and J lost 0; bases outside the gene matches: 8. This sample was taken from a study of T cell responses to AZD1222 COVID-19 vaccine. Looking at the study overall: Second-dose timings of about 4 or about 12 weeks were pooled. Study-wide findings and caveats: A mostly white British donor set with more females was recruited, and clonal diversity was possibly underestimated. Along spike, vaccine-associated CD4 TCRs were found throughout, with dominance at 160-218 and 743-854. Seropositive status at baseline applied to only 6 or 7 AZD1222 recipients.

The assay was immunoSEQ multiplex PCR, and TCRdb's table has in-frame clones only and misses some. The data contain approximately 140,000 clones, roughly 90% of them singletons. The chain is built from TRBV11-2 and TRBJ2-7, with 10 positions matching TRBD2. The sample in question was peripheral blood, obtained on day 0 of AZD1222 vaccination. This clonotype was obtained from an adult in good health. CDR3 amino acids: CASSFLAGGTLSYEQYF. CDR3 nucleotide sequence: TGTGCCAGCAGCTTCTTAGCGGGAGGAACTCTCTCCTACGAGCAGTACTTC.